The 25 T cell receptor beta chains below all came from one sample that was sequenced in a study of shared clonotypes between healthy human individuals. Libraries were prepared by immunoSEQ multiplex PCR; TCRdb keeps only in-frame clonotypes and omits some of them. This table holds approximately 640,000 clones, roughly 87% found once. Sequenced sample: memory CD8+ T cells from PBMCs. Specified subset: CD45RO+ cells pooled with CCR7-negative TemRA cells. The receptor source for this set is a man younger than 30 in good health. Some clones in this sample may be carry-over from other donors' samples.

The V call is TRBV19, the J call TRBJ1-2; possible D gene TRBD1, 5 bases. Trimming shortened V by 5 bases and J by 6 bases, and 13 bases separated the two germline ends. CDR1 and CDR2 from the germline V gene are LNHDA and SQIVND (reference sequence). The CDR3 length is 13 residues. The CDR3 DNA is TGTGCCAGTAGTCCGCGGGGCAGGGATGGCTACACCTTC. Protein: CASSPRGRDGYTF.

The J gene is TRBJ2-3, the V gene TRBV27; TRBD2 aligns across 7 bases. The V segment lost 3 bases and the J segment 4 bases; nucleotides outside the gene matches: 10. This CDR3 region has 16 residues. Per the germline V gene, CDR1 is MNHEY and CDR2 is SMNVEV (reference sequence). CDR3: CASSFIYGRIPDTQYF. The CDR3 nucleotides are TGTGCCAGCAGTTTTATTTACGGGAGGATCCCAGATACGCAGTATTTT.

This clone has just a few counts. DNA for the CDR3: TGCGCCAGCAGCCAGGCCGTGGCTCAGCCCCAGCATTTT. Amino acids: CASSQAVAQPQHF. V usage is TRBV4-1 and J usage is TRBJ1-5; no reliable D call. V dropped 3 bases and J dropped 6 bases, with 9 bases sitting between them. Germline CDR1 MGHRA, CDR2 YSYEKL. The CDR3 has 13 amino acids.

The V gene is TRBV7-9, the J gene TRBJ2-1, with D possibly being TRBD2 (6 bases). The CDR3 sequence is 12 residues long. From germline, CDR1 is SEHNR and CDR2 FQNEAQ (reference sequence). V was trimmed by 5 bases and J by 8 bases, leaving 10 bases between them. CDR3 protein: CASSTLAHEQFF. The CDR3 DNA sequence: TGTGCCAGCAGCACACTAGCCCATGAGCAGTTCTTC.

The chain joins TRBV13 to TRBJ2-7; 9 positions match TRBD2. The CDR3 has 14 residues. The germline CDR1 and CDR2 sequences are PRHDT and FYEKMQ (reference sequence). V trimming: 2 bases; J trimming: 9 bases; junction bases outside the gene matches: 8. CDR3 residues: CASSLSSGGTLQYF. The DNA for the CDR3 is TGTGCCAGCAGCTTAAGTAGCGGGGGTACCTTGCAGTACTTC.

The rearrangement uses TRBV5-8 and TRBJ1-1; tentative D call: TRBD1 (6 bases). CDR1 and CDR2 from the germline V gene are SGHTS and YDEGEE. The CDR3 covers 16 residues. The V gene lost 0 bases and the J gene lost 0 bases, with 12 bases spanning the gap. As DNA, the CDR3 is TGTGCCAGCAGCTTGGGGTATCGGACAGTGAACACTGAAGCTTTCTTT. Protein product: CASSLGYRTVNTEAFF.

This rearrangement joins TRBV4-2 to TRBJ2-7, with TRBD2 identical over 7 bases. The V and J ends lost 1 base and 1 base, in that order; junction bases with no gene match: 1. Germline CDR1 and CDR2: LGHNA and YNFKEQ. The CDR3 covers 14 residues. The CDR3 region is CASSQGGGSYEQYF. The CDR3 nucleotides read TGTGCCAGCAGCCAAGGGGGAGGGTCCTACGAGCAGTACTTC.

This clone was counted a single time. DNA for the CDR3: TGTGCCAGCAGTTTATCGCCAGGGGGTCGGACTGAAGCTTTCTTT. Its protein product is CASSLSPGGRTEAFF. The V call is TRBV27, the J call TRBJ1-1, with 7 bases aligning to TRBD1. The CDR3 contains 15 residues. V was clipped by 0 bases and J by 5 bases; unmatched bases: 6. Germline CDR1 MNHEY, CDR2 SMNVEV (reference sequence).

The J gene is TRBJ2-7, the V gene TRBV28, with 11 nucleotides matching TRBD2. V shed 7 bases and J 4 bases; nucleotides not matched to a gene: 12. This CDR3 comprises 16 residues. Germline-derived CDR1 and CDR2 are MDHEN and SYDVKM. In DNA, the CDR3 is TGTGCCAGCACCTGGGACCGGGCTAGCGGGAGGTACGAGCAGTACTTC. Translation: CASTWDRASGRYEQYF.

The chain couples TRBV28 to TRBJ1-1, with D possibly being TRBD1 (5 bases). Germline-derived CDR1 and CDR2 are MDHEN and SYDVKM. V was pared by 1 base and J by 2 bases, with 17 bases between. This CDR3 has 17 amino acids. This CDR3 reads CASSLFPGTHVNTEAFF. In nucleotides, the CDR3 is TGTGCCAGCAGTTTATTCCCAGGGACCCACGTTAACACTGAAGCTTTCTTT.

The chain combines TRBV2 with TRBJ2-7, with TRBD2 identical over 12 bases. The CDR3 covers 15 residues. J gave up 3 bases and V 7 bases, and 7 bases lay outside the gene matches. CDR1 is SNHLY and CDR2 is FYNNEI in the germline V gene. The CDR3 sequence: CASILGLAGLYEQYF. The CDR3 coding sequence is TGTGCCAGCATTCTTGGACTAGCGGGACTCTACGAGCAGTACTTC. Full variable domain (missing parts from reference TRBV2 and TRBJ2-7): EPEVTQTPSHQVTQMGQEVILRCVPISNHLYFYWYRQILGQKVEFLVSFYNNEISEKSEIFDDQFSVERPDGSNFTLKIRSTKLEDSAMYFCASILGLAGLYEQYFGPGTRLTVT.

The CDR3 coding sequence is TGTGCCAGCAGCCCACTAGCGGGAGGGTGGCAAGAGACCCAGTACTTC. Its translation: CASSPLAGGWQETQYF. This chain links TRBV27 with TRBJ2-5, with 13 nucleotides matching TRBD2. CDR1 and CDR2 (germline): MNHEY, SMNVEV (reference sequence). The length of the CDR3 is 16 residues. The junction had 6 bases not matched to a gene; V was cut back by 6 bases and J by 2 bases.

The rearrangement uses TRBV11-1 and TRBJ2-1; maybe TRBD2 (6 bases). V lost 1 base and J lost 4, with 17 bases in between. Germline-derived CDR1 and CDR2 are SGHAT and FQDESV (reference sequence). The CDR3 covers 17 residues. The chain's CDR3 is CASSLVWRGDIYNEQFF. The DNA of the CDR3 is TGTGCCAGCAGCTTAGTGTGGCGGGGTGACATTTACAATGAGCAGTTCTTC.

J is TRBJ2-1 and V is TRBV2, with TRBD1 matching over 7 bases. V dropped 7 bases and J dropped 3; count of bases not matched to a gene: 9. The CDR3 is 15 residues long. Germline CDR1 and CDR2: SNHLY and FYNNEI. The CDR3 protein is CASNRGQGIYNEQFF. The CDR3 DNA reads TGTGCCAGCAATAGGGGGCAGGGGATCTACAATGAGCAGTTCTTC.

The V and J genes are TRBV7-8 and TRBJ1-4; TRBD1 might be the D (5 bases). CDR3 length: 15 amino acids. Germline values: CDR1 SGHVS, CDR2 FQNEAQ. V was clipped by 5 bases and J by 7 bases, with 17 bases between them. As DNA, the CDR3 is TGTGCCAGCAGCCATGGGGCAGGTAGCGGTGAAAAACTGTTTTTT. This codes for CASSHGAGSGEKLFF.

The CDR3 coding sequence is TGCAGCGTTGAACAGGACAGCTACGAGCAGTACTTC. Its translation: CSVEQDSYEQYF. The rearrangement links TRBV29-1 to TRBJ2-7, with D possibly being TRBD1 (6 bases). The germline V and J ends were trimmed by 2 bases and 3 bases, with 8 bases remaining between them. Germline V gene sequence: CDR1 SQVTM, CDR2 ANQGSEA. This CDR3 contains 12 residues.

This chain connects TRBV27 to TRBJ2-2; no clear D gene. The CDR3 sequence is 12 residues long. The V gene lost 9 bases and the J gene lost 3 bases, with 8 bases spanning the gap. Germline V gene data show CDR1 as MNHEY and CDR2 as SMNVEV (reference sequence). The CDR3 sequence is CASSVDTGELFF. In DNA, the CDR3 is TGTGCCAGTTCGGTCGACACCGGGGAGCTGTTTTTT.

The V call is TRBV9, the J call TRBJ2-7; 10 nucleotides match TRBD1. The germline CDR1 and CDR2 sequences are SGDLS and YYNGEE. The CDR3 consists of 15 residues. V trimming: 4 bases; J trimming: 5 bases; junction bases outside the gene matches: 9. CDR3 loop: CASSSTGTGVDEQYF. The CDR3 DNA follows: TGTGCCAGCAGCTCAACCGGGACAGGGGTCGACGAGCAGTACTTC.

The gene calls are TRBV9 and TRBJ2-3; TRBD2 aligns across 7 bases. V shed 3 bases, J shed 4 bases, and the junction held 11 bases outside the gene matches. The CDR3 covers 16 residues. CDR1 and CDR2 (germline): SGDLS, YYNGEE. This CDR3 is CASSAPRGGGPDTQYF. The CDR3 DNA reads as TGTGCCAGCAGCGCCCCCCGCGGGGGAGGCCCAGATACGCAGTATTTT.

The V call is TRBV6-6, the J call TRBJ2-1; either TRBD1 or TRBD2 may supply D (5 bases each). Germline loops: CDR1 MNHNY, CDR2 SVGAGI (reference sequence). There are 15 residues in the CDR3. The V and J ends lost 0 bases and 4 bases respectively, with 10 bases between them. CDR3 sequence: CASSYSGAEYNEQFF. CDR3 bases: TGTGCCAGCAGTTACTCCGGGGCTGAATACAATGAGCAGTTCTTC.

This clone has a single count. This sequence joins TRBV4-1 and TRBJ2-1; 11 bases fit TRBD2. The CDR3 has 16 residues. Germline V CDR1 and CDR2: MGHRA, YSYEKL. V shed 1 base and J 9 bases; nucleotides not matched to a gene: 8. The CDR3 coding sequence is TGCGCCAGCAGCCAAGTTTGGCTAGCGGGAGGTGGTGAGCAGTTCTTC. The encoded protein is CASSQVWLAGGGEQFF.

CDR3 loop: CASSFGAGNEQYF. DNA of the CDR3: TGTGCCAGCAGCTTCGGGGCAGGGAACGAGCAGTACTTC. The chain carries TRBV11-2 and TRBJ2-7; D is tentatively TRBD1 or TRBD2 (5 bases each). Germline V CDR1 and CDR2: SGHAT, FQNNGV. The CDR3 is 13 amino acids. The V end lost 3 bases, the J end lost 5 bases, and 11 bases lay between the germline ends.

The chain is built from TRBV15 and TRBJ2-6; D remains ambiguous. Trimming shortened V by 3 bases and J by 0 bases, and 6 bases separated the two germline ends. This CDR3 is built from 15 residues. CDR1 is LNHNV and CDR2 is YYDKDF in the germline V gene (reference sequence). The CDR3 bases are TGTGCCACCAGCAGCGTAATCTCTGGGGCCAACGTCCTGACTTTC. Protein sequence: CATSSVISGANVLTF.

With respect to this clone: This may come from a read error, since a much larger clone is one base off. The sample contains more than one DNA sequence encoding this CDR3. The chain uses TRBV7-9 and TRBJ1-1; no clear D. The germline V gene encodes CDR1 SEHNR and CDR2 FQNEAQ (reference sequence). V was shortened by 1 base and J by 1 base, with 4 bases between the two germline ends. The CDR3 sequence is 13 residues long. The CDR3 coding sequence is TGTGCCAGCAGCTTAGGGGCGAACACTGAAGCTTTCTTT. It translates to CASSLGANTEAFF.

The chain has TRBV19 and TRBJ2-7; D might be TRBD2 (5 bases). The CDR3 totals 14 residues. Germline V gene sequence: CDR1 LNHDA, CDR2 SQIVND (reference sequence). V gave up 3 bases and J gave up 2 bases, with 11 bases separating them. The CDR3 here is CASSIRGPTYEQYF. DNA for the CDR3: TGTGCCAGTAGTATCAGAGGGCCCACCTACGAGCAGTACTTC.